This TCR beta chain was identified in a study of blood T cells in healthy people across ages (dated by TCRdb to the mid-2010s). A note on the overall study: Template switching captured roughly one uniquely barcoded TCR beta cDNA molecule per two T cells in model experiments. Donors were grouped into four age groups: young (average 16 years), middle-aged (about 38), aged (approximately 67) and long-lived (about 89). Two additional independent replicas of 1 million unique cDNA reads from the same blood draw were analyzed for two donors (one aged 18 to 29 and one aged 80 or older). To avoid experimental bias, donors of different ages were randomly spread across the sequencing lanes. Using deep sequencing normalized with unique cDNA molecular identifiers, the study measured how TCR beta repertoire diversity changes with age.

Systemically healthy Caucasian individuals from Russia, some 38 in total and aged about 6 to 100 years, were included as donors. Around 10 milliliters of peripheral blood were collected from each donor into EDTA-treated Vacutainer tubes. Ficoll-Paque density-gradient centrifugation was used to isolate PBMCs, with at least 6.5 million per sample. Total RNA was extracted from PBMCs with Trizol reagent, with at least 5.5 micrograms obtained per sample. For every donor, flow cytometry on a PBMC aliquot measured the percentage of naive CD45RAhigh/CD27high T cells. Library construction relied on 5' RACE. These reads were obtained on an Illumina HiSeq 2500. A second PCR of roughly 6 to 12 cycles was run with a J-beta primer mix and a sample-barcoded 5' primer. A unique molecular identifier was introduced onto each TCR beta cDNA molecule by a template-switch 5' adaptor carrying 12 random nucleotides. At least 2.5 million CDR3-containing paired-end reads were obtained from each sample. First-strand cDNA was synthesized from all RNA with the Mint cDNA synthesis kit, primed by a TRBC-specific oligonucleotide. Following uracil-DNA glycosylase treatment, a first 18-cycle PCR with universal primers M1SS and BC2_uni_R was performed on all cDNA. For the original study's pipeline: Each sample was normalized by randomly selecting 1 million high-quality reads, each carrying a distinct molecular identifier. Instead of being binned into consensus sequences, reads that shared molecular identifiers were thrown out. MiTCR, with a Q25 quality threshold and the strictest error-elimination algorithm, was used for CDR3 identification, clonotype clustering and error correction. Lower-bound total TCR beta diversity was estimated with a nonparametric unseen species model using Euler transformation. The raw public data were reprocessed by TCRdb itself: fastp quality trimming at Q25, MiXCR clonotype calling, in-frame beta chains only. All rows with the same CDR3 protein become a single entry with the most common DNA and genes. The V and J calls follow TCRdb's processing rather than the paper's. Across this sample there are 1,300,000 or so distinct CDR3 sequences, with approximately 59% seen only once. The ten largest make up about 6.7% of the sample.

What the study reported, not specific to this receptor: Compared with the aged group, the long-lived group had more naive CD4+ T cells, fewer expanded clones and increased TCR diversity, suggesting age selection. The CMV infection status of donors was not known, potentially confounding age-related changes in expanded clonotypes. Estimates of total diversity based on one million sequenced T cells were regarded as lower bounds and as underestimates. The percentage of naive T cells measured by flow cytometry correlated strongly with observed TCR beta diversity. As age increased, observed TCR beta diversity per million T cells dropped in a roughly linear way, and a significant reduction was already evident by age about 40. Conclusive comparison of naive and antigen-experienced compartments was prevented by the profiling of bulk unsorted PBMCs.

On this clonotype: What this receptor recognizes is not known. Nothing much larger sits one base from this clone, and base qualities are not available.

The sequence derives from a man younger than 35 in good health. The source material was blood.

The CDR3 corresponds to CSGVAGLYEQYF. The bases read TGCAGTGGAGTAGCGGGGTTATACGAGCAGTACTTC. Here the chain combines TRBV20-1 and TRBJ2-7; 8 of the junction bases match TRBD2. CDR1 and CDR2 (DFQATT, SNEGSKA) derive from the germline V gene (reference sequence). Germline trimming amounts to 7 bases on V and 4 bases on J, with 6 as the count of junction bases outside the gene matches. The CDR3 starts with the cysteine, ends with the phenylalanine, and has 12 residues. The DNA shown is the 36-base CDR3, in frame from base 1.